The T cell receptor (beta chain) described here comes from a study of cytomegalovirus exposure and HLA in healthy donors (dated by TCRdb to 2015 to 2018). The study in broad terms: According to an earlier analysis of a few hundred of the donors, 150 million to 200 million T cells yielded 90 million to 140 million unique TCR beta sequences and more than 250 Gb of sequence data. In addition to the first cohort of 500 to 850 subjects, a separate validation cohort of over 90 different subjects was used. Because of strong linkage in the cohort, roughly five DR-DQ haplotypes were treated as single units for association and clustering. The later analysis used no new phenotypic data to find candidate immune exposures, relying instead on TCR beta sequences and their occurrence across donors. Using immunosequencing, the study profiled T cell repertoires from 500 to 800 subjects and related those repertoires to cytomegalovirus serostatus. In a later genetic analysis, genome-wide SNP genotypes for about 60% of the 666 donors were used, and that subset was treated as a discovery cohort. Donor age, sex, ethnicity and CMV serostatus were compiled together with the repertoire data. The study aimed to test whether signatures of past pathogen exposure could be identified by cataloging public T cell receptors. In an earlier analysis of over 550 of the donors, high-throughput TCR beta sequencing was used to judge whether each TCR beta V gene segment behaved as functional or pseudogenic. Of the roughly 400 genotyped donors, around 81% fell in the genetic ancestry cluster associated with self-reported Caucasian donors. All discovery cohort repertoires had been generated on a single sequencing platform. To predict cytomegalovirus infection status, the study brought together high-throughput TCR immunosequencing, statistical association of individual TCRs with disease status, and machine learning. The number of donors typed differed by locus, with roughly 620-640 for A, B, C, DRB1 and DQB1, around 500 for DQA1, approximately 570 for DPA1, and around 430 for DPB1. Approximately 330 gigabases of sequencing data and around 85 million unique TCR sequences made up an early release that covered over 550 HLA-typed donors. A later analysis re-examined previously published TCR beta repertoires from more than 550 donors and added high-resolution HLA genotyping to investigate patterns of TCR occurrence. Among about 360 genotyped donors of the cohort, an average of around 240,000 unique TCR beta nucleotide sequences were sequenced per donor, roughly 20% of them non-productive. HLA typing covered class I and class II loci at four-digit resolution.

On this clone: Its antigen is unknown. The junction differs from germline at one of its ends, possibly a read error.

Points the paper makes about the study in general: Because HLA typing was unavailable for some donors at each locus, only the typed subset was used in association tests. In a later genetic analysis, fewer N-insertions in productive TCRs were reported among donors in an Asian-associated ancestry cluster than the roughly 640-donor mean. CMV serostatus was the only immune exposure information available for the cohort. Some IMGT-functional V segments, including TRBV6-2 and TRBV6-3, could not be told apart with the 87-base-pair reads, so those segments were excluded. A further reported finding was that TCR beta sequences accurately predicted the HLA-A and HLA-B alleles for most subjects in the first cohort. Several of the top co-occurrence clusters appeared to be linked to parvovirus B19, influenza, CMV and Epstein-Barr virus, according to a later analysis. A later analysis associated about 16,000 TCR beta sequences with specific HLA alleles at a false discovery rate of 0.05. The authors suggested that the approach could potentially be extended to other disease states and immunological phenotypes. Some 16 rarely observed V segments, including chromosome 9 orphons, were excluded from the earlier analysis of approximately 500 of the donors because counts were too low. In a later analysis, most CMV-associated TCR beta chains were found to appear HLA-restricted, with HLA associations seemingly driven largely by CMV exposure. In this cohort, only TCR beta chains were sequenced, and detectable features were limited by the absence of alpha or paired-chain data. A total of 164 TCR beta chains were listed by the study as associated with cytomegalovirus. Across donors, most TCR sequences were observed very rarely, whereas some public TCRs were present in many individuals. Presence/absence analyses assumed roughly uniform sequencing depth across donors, an assumption that may not hold. In an earlier analysis of approximately 590 of the donors, most TCR beta V segments were observed in productive rearrangements about 90% or about 30% of the time, broadly matching IMGT annotations. In vitro tests confirmed that a few of the cytomegalovirus-associated TCR beta chains recognize cytomegalovirus antigens. The classifier was reported to diagnose cytomegalovirus status with high specificity and sensitivity in both the original and validation cohorts. Assigning TCR associations to individual alleles was difficult when HLA alleles, especially DR and DQ, strongly co-occurred. A later analysis found that HLA-associated TCR beta chains were more clonally expanded and had lower generation probabilities than equally common non-associated chains. A group of highly shared sequence variants was considered likely to be a technical artifact of the sequencing pipeline. Correlated functional status among segregating V segments might reflect linkage disequilibrium, but an unknown experimental factor could not be ruled out. A later genetic analysis associated a missense DCLRE1C variant with V-gene and J-gene trimming of TCR beta chains, and an independent cohort replicated the association. A later analysis found that TCR association rates varied across HLA loci, with DRB1 alleles showing the most associated TCRs and HLA-C alleles the fewest.

To prepare the library, the immunoSEQ multiplex PCR assay was applied. For the multiplex PCR, a mixture combining 60 forward primers for TCR Vbeta segments and 13 reverse primers for TCR Jbeta segments was used. A multiplex PCR assay on genomic DNA amplified the CDR3 region of rearranged TCR beta genes. Amplified TCR beta libraries were sequenced as 87-base-pair reads on the Illumina HiSeq System. The authors processed their data as follows. A later analysis counted approximately 84 million unique TCR beta chains across the 700 or so repertoires, and about 10 million of these chains were shared by at least two donors. To remove PCR and sequencing errors, raw reads were error-corrected and collapsed into unique sequences using a nearest-neighbor algorithm that merged closely related sequences. CDR3 sequences were aligned to IMGT reference sequences to assign V, D and J gene segments. For a sequence to be retained, at least a six-nucleotide match to both a V gene segment and a J gene segment was required. A rearrangement was called productive if the CDR3 had no stop codons and remained in frame with V and J, and every other rearrangement was called non-productive. Following IMGT convention, CDR3 was defined as the stretch from the second conserved V-encoded cysteine up to the conserved J-encoded phenylalanine. Sequences without an unambiguous match to a single V gene segment were excluded from the earlier analysis of over 500 of the donors. An earlier analysis of approximately 590 of the donors called V segments functional above 56.7% productive rearrangements and segregating when the between-donor standard deviation exceeded 5%. To diagnose cytomegalovirus status from the catalog of TCR beta chain sequences, a statistical classification framework was built. A later analysis assigned V and J genes by comparing TCR nucleotide sequences with IMGT/GENE-DB human TR gene sequences. In a later analysis, CDR3 sequences and most-parsimonious VDJ recombination scenarios were assigned using the TCRdist pipeline. In a later analysis, each TCR beta chain was defined by its CDR3 amino acid sequence together with its V-gene family, and reads without a unique V-gene family were excluded. In a later analysis, fewer than 600 highly shared, low-generation-probability nucleotide sequences were removed to address suspected cross-contamination and a sequencing artifact. A later analysis calculated a clonal expansion index for each public chain from normalized within-repertoire ranks of inferred template counts. Generation probabilities in a later analysis came from a VDJ recombination model fitted to out-of-frame rearrangements, and those results were checked against IGoR. In a later analysis, hypergeometric tests were used to score TCR-TCR, TCR-HLA and TCR-CMV co-occurrence, with a repertoire-size bias correction applied to TCR pairs. A later analysis estimated false discovery rates by permuting HLA or CMV assignments 20 times. A later analysis grouped co-occurring TCRs with DBSCAN, adding TCRdist sequence similarity when clustering within HLA-allele-positive subsets. Repertoires with fewer than 30,000 or more than 120,000 public chains, plus five repertoires with anomalous nucleotide sharing, were excluded from co-occurrence clustering. The table was pulled from immuneACCESS by TCRdb, which kept in-frame rearrangements only. Such tables lose some clones; where checked, under half of the loss comes from unresolved V genes, and the rest has no known cause. The DNA was the basis for D and trimming; V, J and clone size are from that table. The sample profile shows roughly 160,000 clones; around 80% of them were found once. The ten largest clones represent 3.1% of the sample.

The cohort comprised several hundred healthy bone marrow donors. At the time of sampling, all cohort members were nominally healthy, though unrecorded immune exposures were likely present. The donor was CMV seropositive and was included in the group of 300 or so seropositive cohort members. Each donor provided a peripheral blood sample, and peripheral blood mononuclear cells were used for TCR beta sequencing. Genomic DNA extraction from the blood cell samples was performed with the Qiagen DNeasy Blood Extraction Kit. As encoded in the germline V gene, CDR1 is LGHNA while CDR2 is YSLEER. The CDR3 runs 17 residues from the cysteine to the phenylalanine. Here the CDR3 DNA is all that survives: 51 bases in frame from base 1.

The sample taken for sequencing was PBMCs. This sequence uses TRBV4-3 and TRBJ2-3; 7 central nucleotides agree with TRBD1. The receptor's source is a woman in her 50s in good health and CMV-seropositive. The base sequence is TGCGCCAGCAGCCAAGGGTTAGGGGGCGCCGGCACAGATCCGCAGTATTTT. It encodes CASSQGLGGAGTDPQYF.